This T cell receptor (beta chain) was captured by sequencing in a study of monozygotic twins with inflammatory bowel disease. Findings of the study overall: Evidence failed to back one strong IBD-linked signal or clonotype. Using the inverse Simpson index, IBD patients had lower TCRbeta diversity than healthy co-twins.

The CDR3 contains 14 residues. CDR1 and CDR2 (germline): SGHRS, YFSETQ. A total RNA quantity of roughly 3,400 ng went into each TCR library. Using TCRalpha and TCRbeta cDNA, the researchers carried out two nested PCRs that lasted around 15 and 10 cycles. From its re-call of the 5' RACE reads, TCRdb lists each CDR3 protein once, without DNA. The specimen's table records around 150,000 distinct CDR3 sequences. As to this clonotype: Its antigen is unidentified.

This receptor was taken from a human donor with ulcerative colitis or Crohn's disease, or a healthy co-twin of an affected twin (not recorded which). This sequence joins TRBV5-1 and TRBJ2-7; TCRdb outputs TRBD2, but without DNA this stays unchecked. Sequenced material: blood. The CDR3 loop reads CASSNLLAESEQYF.